Below are 25 T cell receptor beta chains sequenced from a single sample in a study of molecular identifiers for immune sequencing clone quantification. A single record per CDR3 protein comes from TCRdb applying MiXCR to the PCR reads. This table has 250,000 to 400,000 distinct CDR3 sequences, roughly a fifth appearing once. What was sequenced was naive CD8+ T cells from blood, with Jurkat cell RNA spiked in. Described subset: FACS-sorted CD8+CD4-CCR7+CD45RA+ naive T cells. These TCRs come from a human donor in good health. Some libraries in this study had Jurkat cell RNA spiked in.

This clonotype has more than one count but fewer than ten. The V call is TRBV7-9, the J call TRBJ2-5; the D is unclear. Trimming took off 5 bases at V and 4 bases at J, with 8 bases between the two ends. This CDR3 region has 12 residues. CDR1 is SEHNR, CDR2 FQNEAQ, per germline (reference sequence). Here the CDR3 DNA reads TGTGCCAGCAGCCCGGGTCGAGAGACCCAGTACTTC. This translates into CASSPGRETQYF.

A remark on this clonotype: One end of the junction fails to match germline, which may point to a read error. CDR3 nucleotide sequence: TGTGCCAACAGTTTGACAGGGGGCGCAGAAGGCTACACCTTC. This translates into CANSLTGGAEGYTF. The chain carries TRBV12-3 or TRBV12-4 and TRBJ1-2, with TRBD1 matching 10 bases. The CDR3 contains 14 residues.

The chain employs TRBV5-5 and TRBJ2-2; D is unclear. Trimming removed 4 bases at V and 0 bases at J, with 7 bases between. CDR1 is SGHKS and CDR2 is YYEKEE in the germline V gene (reference sequence). The CDR3 length is 14 residues. The CDR3 sequence is CASSNHANTGELFF. CDR3 nucleotides: TGTGCCAGCAGCAATCACGCGAACACCGGGGAGCTGTTTTTT.

This clonotype was counted at least ten times. The chain employs TRBV9 and TRBJ2-3; 8 nucleotides match TRBD1. Per germline, CDR1 SGDLS and CDR2 YYNGEE. V lost 4 bases to trimming and J lost 3 bases; unmatched junction nucleotides: 16. This CDR3 has 18 amino acids. CDR3 in amino acids: CASSTSSRGQAATDTQYF. In DNA, the CDR3 is TGTGCCAGCAGCACTAGTAGTAGGGGACAGGCGGCGACAGATACGCAGTATTTT.

This clonotype has a count of ten or more. The chain employs TRBV7-8 and TRBJ2-1; TRBD2 agrees at 12 bases. In germline, CDR1 is SGHVS, CDR2 FQNEAQ. CDR3 length: 17 amino acids. J lost 4 bases, V lost 5 bases, and 9 bases had no gene match. In DNA form, the CDR3 reads TGTGCCAGCAGCCCAAGTGGGACTAGCGGGTTTTACAATGAGCAGTTCTTC. Translation gives CASSPSGTSGFYNEQFF.

V gene TRBV27 combines with J gene TRBJ1-2; no firm D call. This CDR3 comprises 12 residues. Germline V CDR1 and CDR2: MNHEY, SMNVEV (reference sequence). The ends were cut back, 6 bases at V and 4 bases at J, with 9 bases in the middle. The CDR3: CASRVGAYGYTF. The DNA for the CDR3 is TGTGCCAGCAGGGTAGGCGCCTATGGCTACACCTTC.

In this sample, this clonotype turned up many times. The V call is TRBV7-9, the J call TRBJ1-2; D is undetermined. The ends were cut back, 1 base at V and 0 bases at J, with 6 bases in the middle. The CDR3 totals 14 residues. Germline lookup yields CDR1 SEHNR and CDR2 FQNEAQ (reference sequence). The DNA of the CDR3 is TGTGCCAGCAGCTTAGGTGCGGCTAACTATGGCTACACCTTC. This gives the protein CASSLGAANYGYTF.

A word on this clonotype: A read error may be the cause here, since a much bigger clone is one base away. The rearrangement uses TRBV9 and TRBJ2-2; 9 bases map to TRBD2. This CDR3 is 17 amino acids long. Germline CDR1 SGDLS, CDR2 YYNGEE. V was pared by 0 bases and J by 5 bases, with 8 bases of the junction left unmatched. Here the CDR3 reads CASSVEAAGGRTGELFF. The DNA of the CDR3 is TGTGCCAGCAGCGTAGAGGCAGCGGGGGGACGTACCGGGGAGCTGTTTTTT.

The chain employs TRBV6-2 or TRBV6-3 and TRBJ2-7; D gene uncertain. CDR1 and CDR2 from the germline V gene are MNHEY and SVGEGT. Trimming pared 7 bases from V and 6 bases from J, leaving 13 bases between. The CDR3 loop spans 12 amino acids. CDR3 DNA: TGTGCCAGCACAGGAAGAGTAGGCGAGCAGTACTTC. Its translation is CASTGRVGEQYF.

J is TRBJ2-5 and V is TRBV7-2; a weak D match, TRBD2 (5 bases). This CDR3 contains 15 residues. Trimming removed 1 base from V and 5 bases from J, with 14 bases in between. The germline CDR1 and CDR2 sequences are SGHTA and FQGNSA. For the CDR3, the DNA is TGTGCCAGCAGCTTAGAGTACATTTCGGGGGAGACCCAGTACTTC. It is translated as CASSLEYISGETQYF.

This clonotype was counted at least ten times. The chain links TRBV9 to TRBJ2-5; no clear D gene. The CDR3 extends over 14 amino acids. Trimming removed 0 bases at V and 5 bases at J, with 11 bases between. Germline V gives CDR1 SGDLS, CDR2 YYNGEE. CDR3 sequence reads: CASSVAGALETQYF. The DNA for the CDR3 is TGTGCCAGCAGCGTAGCCGGAGCCTTGGAGACCCAGTACTTC.

Comment on this clonotype: A much bigger clone sits one base away, suggesting this may be a read error. The chain joins TRBV24-1 to TRBJ2-1; D perhaps matches TRBD1 (5 bases). This CDR3 is built from 12 residues. Germline V CDR1 and CDR2: KGHDR, SFDVKD. Trimming removed 7 bases from V and 12 bases from J, with 15 bases in between. The CDR3 loop reads CATSLGRVGQFF. The CDR3 DNA reads as TGTGCCACCAGCCTAGGCAGGGTAGGGCAGTTCTTC.

This rearrangement joins TRBV12-3 or TRBV12-4 to TRBJ2-1; a weak D match, TRBD2 (5 bases). CDR3 length: 12 residues. V gave up 5 bases and J gave up 7 bases, with 9 bases separating them. CDR3 DNA sequence: TGTGCCAGCAGTCCCGGGAAGAATGAGCAGTTCTTC. Protein: CASSPGKNEQFF.

The CDR3 nucleotides are TGTGCCAGCAGCTACGGACTCTACACAGATACGCAGTATTTT. Protein: CASSYGLYTDTQYF. The V gene is TRBV7-2, the J gene TRBJ2-3; the D gene is possibly TRBD2 (5 bases). The ends were cut back, 4 bases at V and 2 bases at J, with 10 bases in the middle. Germline-derived CDR1 and CDR2 are SGHTA and FQGNSA. This CDR3 contains 14 residues.

This clonotype came up many times. As DNA, the CDR3 is TGTGCCAGCACCTACCAAAACACTGAAGCTTTCTTT. Translating gives CASTYQNTEAFF. This chain connects TRBV7-9 to TRBJ1-1; D is unclear. V gave up 7 bases and J gave up 2 bases, with 8 bases separating them. The CDR3 extends over 12 amino acids. Germline-derived CDR1 and CDR2 are SEHNR and FQNEAQ (reference sequence).

A note on this clonotype: Possible read error: a much larger clone is one base away. The chain links TRBV4-1 to TRBJ1-5; no firm D call. CDR3 length: 14 amino acids. CDR1 is MGHRA and CDR2 is YSYEKL in the germline V gene. CDR3 sequence reads: CASSPANSDQPQHF. CDR3 sequence (DNA): TGCGCCAGCAGCCCCGCTAATAGCGATCAGCCCCAGCATTTT.

Ten or more counts support this clonotype. The chain carries TRBV29-1 and TRBJ1-4; D is perhaps TRBD1 (6 bases). The CDR3 runs 13 residues. Trimming took 7 bases from V and 7 from J, leaving 16 bases between them. The V gene's germline CDR1 is SQVTM and CDR2 ANQGSEA. In nucleotides, the CDR3 is TGCAGCGCCGAACAGGGTCGGGCTGAAAAACTGTTTTTT. Its translation: CSAEQGRAEKLFF.

A single count supports this clonotype. One end of the junction varies from germline; a read error may be responsible. The chain uses TRBV12-3 or TRBV12-4 and TRBJ2-7; D is unresolved. This CDR3 has 13 residues. For the CDR3, the DNA is TGTGCCAGCAGTTTAGTGGCAGCTTATGAGCAGCACTTC. This codes for CASSLVAAYEQHF.

This rearrangement joins TRBV4-2 to TRBJ2-7; 13 nucleotides agree with TRBD2. There are 17 residues in the CDR3. Germline V lookup: CDR1 LGHNA, CDR2 YNFKEQ. With V trimmed by 1 base and J by 7 bases, 10 bases remained unmatched. CDR3 nucleotide sequence: TGTGCCAGCAGCCAAGTAGCTGAGGGACTAGCGGGATATGAGCAGTACTTC. This codes for CASSQVAEGLAGYEQYF.

This clonotype has at least ten counts. CDR3 amino acids: CASSPYLVTGGTDTQYF. CDR3 sequence (DNA): TGCGCCAGCAGCCCCTACCTGGTGACAGGGGGCACAGATACGCAGTATTTT. The rearrangement joins TRBV5-1 to TRBJ2-3, with 8 nucleotides matching TRBD1. The V and J ends lost 4 bases and 1 base, in that order; junction bases with no gene match: 11. The CDR3 is 17 amino acids. The germline V gene has CDR1 SGHRS and CDR2 YFSETQ.

CDR3 nucleotides: TGTGCCAGCAGCAAAGTGAAACAGGGGAAATCCTACGAGCAGTACTTC. This translates into CASSKVKQGKSYEQYF. The chain joins TRBV21-1 to TRBJ2-7; TRBD1, the table's D call, lacks a check against the DNA. TRBV21-1 is a pseudogene segment. This CDR3 is built from 16 residues.

This clonotype came up many times. The chain employs TRBV29-1 and TRBJ1-1, with TRBD1 as a possible D gene (6 bases). This CDR3 contains 12 residues. Germline V CDR1 and CDR2: SQVTM, ANQGSEA. V was pared by 8 bases and J by 4 bases, with 14 bases between. This chain's CDR3 is CSMLLGATEAFF. CDR3 DNA sequence: TGCAGCATGCTTCTGGGGGCCACTGAAGCTTTCTTT.

This clonotype came up many times. V and J are TRBV6-5 and TRBJ1-1; tentatively, D is TRBD1 (5 bases). This CDR3 contains 13 residues. Trimming left V 2 bases short and J 7 bases short, with 11 bases between. CDR1 is MNHEY, CDR2 SVGAGI, per germline. The CDR3 DNA reads as TGTGCCAGCAGTTACCCCCGGGGGGGTGAAGCTTTCTTT. Translated, it gives CASSYPRGGEAFF.

The chain links TRBV6-1 to TRBJ2-7; D is possibly TRBD2 (5 bases). Trimming left V 5 bases short and J 6 bases short, with 23 bases between. Germline V gene lookup returns CDR1 MNHNS and CDR2 SASEGT. This CDR3 contains 16 residues. CDR3 DNA sequence: TGTGCCAGCAGTCCCACCGGGATCAGCACGTCGGGCGAGCAGTACTTC. Its protein is CASSPTGISTSGEQYF.

The table lists this clonotype with many counts. The V and J genes are TRBV4-1 and TRBJ2-1; D is undetermined. CDR3 length: 12 residues. The V end lost 1 base, the J end lost 7 bases, and 5 bases lay between the germline ends. The germline CDR1 and CDR2 sequences are MGHRA and YSYEKL. The CDR3: CASSQGSNEQFF. CDR3 sequence (DNA): TGCGCCAGCAGCCAAGGAAGTAATGAGCAGTTCTTC.